Following are 16 T cell receptor beta chains from one sample sequenced in a study of blood T cells in healthy people across ages. A second PCR, run for about 7 to 12 cycles, used a sample-barcoded 5' primer plus a J-beta primer mix. TCRdb reprocessed the 5' RACE reads with MiXCR, giving one entry per CDR3 protein. This table has around 940,000 distinct CDR3 sequences, 51% appearing once. Sequencing was done on a sample of blood. The source is a woman aged 60-75 years in good health.

This clonotype was picked up a small number of times. This chain links TRBV28 with TRBJ1-5; D uncertain. The CDR3 is made up of 14 amino acids. CDR1 is MDHEN and CDR2 is SYDVKM in the germline V gene. Trimming took off 5 bases at V and 1 base at J, with 9 bases between the two ends. In DNA, the CDR3 is TGTGCCAGCAGTCTCGAGCGGAGCAATCAGCCCCAGCATTTT. As protein: CASSLERSNQPQHF.

CDR3 loop: CASSQDPGEQYF. In nucleotides, the CDR3 is TGTGCCAGCAGCCAAGATCCAGGCGAGCAGTACTTC. The chain is built from TRBV3-1 and TRBJ2-5; D uncertain. The end of the DNA fits TRBJ2-7 better, so the J call may be wrong. CDR3 length: 12 amino acids. CDR1 and CDR2 (germline): LGHDT, YNNKEL (reference sequence).

The V call is TRBV6-1, the J call TRBJ2-5; D tentatively reads TRBD1 or TRBD2 (6 bases each). Trimming took off 7 bases at V and 4 bases at J, with 19 bases between the two ends. The CDR3 length is 15 residues. Germline CDR1 reads MNHNS; CDR2 reads SASEGT. The CDR3 DNA reads as TGTGCCAGCACCGTGGGGGGCCTCTACCGAGAGACCCAGTACTTC. Protein sequence: CASTVGGLYRETQYF.

The chain has TRBV12-3 or TRBV12-4 and TRBJ2-7; the match to TRBD2 covers 8 bases. V dropped 4 bases and J dropped 3; count of bases not matched to a gene: 5. CDR3 length: 14 residues. CDR3 loop: CASSSTSGFYEQYF. CDR3 nucleotide sequence: TGTGCCAGCAGTTCTACTAGCGGCTTCTACGAGCAGTACTTC.

The V gene is TRBV30, the J gene TRBJ2-5; D ambiguous. Germline CDR1 is GTSNPN and CDR2 is SVGIG (reference sequence). This CDR3 is 14 amino acids long. Trimming shortened V by 0 bases and J by 7 bases, and 15 bases separated the two germline ends. This chain's CDR3 is CAWSVWNRGGTQYF. CDR3 DNA sequence: TGTGCCTGGAGTGTATGGAACCGTGGCGGGACCCAGTACTTC.

As DNA, the CDR3 is TGTGCCAGCAGCAGGGCGGCGTACGCTATGAACACTGAAGCTTTCTTT. It yields the protein CASSRAAYAMNTEAFF. V usage is TRBV6-1 and J usage is TRBJ1-1; maybe TRBD1 (5 bases). With 6 bases removed from V and 0 bases from J, the gap between germline ends came to 17 bases. CDR3 length: 16 residues. CDR1 MNHNS and CDR2 SASEGT come from the germline V gene.

This clonotype has just a few counts. The CDR3 reads CASSSPLSGANVLTF. Here the CDR3 DNA reads TGTGCCAGCAGTTCACCCCTCTCTGGGGCCAACGTCCTGACTTTC. V gene TRBV12-3 or TRBV12-4 combines with J gene TRBJ2-6; no clear D gene. The V gene lost 4 bases and the J gene lost 0 bases, with 7 bases spanning the gap. The CDR3 contains 15 residues.

This clonotype was counted between two and nine times. The chain is built from TRBV27 and TRBJ2-7, with D perhaps matching TRBD1 (6 bases). Germline V gene sequence: CDR1 MNHEY, CDR2 SMNVEV (reference sequence). V was shortened by 5 bases and J by 2 bases, with 13 bases between the two germline ends. This CDR3 has 14 residues. DNA for the CDR3: TGTGCCAGCAGTCCCGGGACAAGGACCTACGAGCAGTACTTC. Its protein product is CASSPGTRTYEQYF.

The CDR3 DNA reads as TGTGCCAGCTCACCGAGAGTCGTGGATGAGCAGTTCTTC. This codes for CASSPRVVDEQFF. V and J are TRBV18 and TRBJ2-1; D ambiguous. Germline V lookup: CDR1 KGHSH, CDR2 LQKENI. The CDR3 spans 13 residues. V lost 3 bases to trimming and J lost 8 bases, with 11 bases between them. The variable domain in full, completed from reference TRBV18 and TRBJ2-1, reads NAGVMQNPRHLVRRRGQEARLRCSPMKGHSHVYWYRQLPEEGLKFMVYLQKENIIDESGMPKERFSAEFPKEGPSILRIQQVVRGDSAAYFCASSPRVVDEQFFGPGTRLTVL.

The chain joins TRBV5-1 to TRBJ2-7; D possibly matches TRBD1 or TRBD2 (5 bases each). The V and J ends lost 4 bases and 0 bases respectively, with 11 bases between them. In germline, CDR1 is SGHRS, CDR2 YFSETQ. This CDR3 is 14 amino acids long. CDR3 bases: TGCGCCAGCAGCGGATCCGGGGCCTCCTACGAGCAGTACTTC. Protein: CASSGSGASYEQYF.

This clonotype has just a few counts. The V and J genes are TRBV29-1 and TRBJ1-5; possibly TRBD1 for D (6 bases). Trimming cost V 6 bases and J 6 bases, with 18 bases left between them. Germline CDR1 reads SQVTM; CDR2 reads ANQGSEA. CDR3 size: 14 residues. This CDR3 is CSVHSRDISQPQHF. The CDR3 DNA is TGCAGCGTACACTCCCGGGACATAAGTCAGCCCCAGCATTTT.

The chain employs TRBV3-1 and TRBJ1-4; D call uncertain. V was shortened by 6 bases and J by 8 bases, with 16 bases between the two germline ends. CDR3 length: 14 amino acids. The germline gives CDR1 LGHDT, CDR2 YNNKEL (reference sequence). The CDR3 spells CASRKGGRSEKLFF. CDR3 in DNA: TGTGCCAGCAGGAAAGGAGGGAGGTCAGAAAAACTGTTTTTT.

This clonotype has a handful of counts. The V call is TRBV10-3, the J call TRBJ2-3; 10 bases line up with TRBD2. The CDR3 length is 14 residues. Trimming took 8 bases from V and 4 from J; bases not matched to a gene: 6. CDR1 and CDR2 (germline): ENHRY, SYGVKD. The CDR3 DNA reads as TGTGCCATCTGGAGCGGGAGGGCAGCAGATACGCAGTATTTT. Translation: CAIWSGRAADTQYF.

As concerns this clonotype: With a much larger clone just one base away, this may be a read error. V and J are TRBV4-1 and TRBJ2-1; 10 positions match TRBD1. The CDR3 runs 15 residues. Germline V gene lookup returns CDR1 MGHRA and CDR2 YSYEKL. In nucleotides, the CDR3 is TGCGCCAGCAGCCAAGATAGACAGGGGGCCAATGAGCTGTTCTTC. This translates into CASSQDRQGANELFF.

This clonotype was detected once. V usage is TRBV15 and J usage is TRBJ2-1; D is possibly TRBD1 or TRBD2 (5 bases each). The germline V and J ends were trimmed by 1 base and 5 bases, with 12 bases remaining between them. Germline assignment: CDR1 LNHNV and CDR2 YYDKDF (reference sequence). This CDR3 region has 15 residues. DNA for the CDR3: TGTGCCACCAGCAGAGCGGGGCAGGGAAACAATGAGCAGTTCTTC. It is translated as CATSRAGQGNNEQFF.

The chain recombines TRBV27 with TRBJ2-3, with 7 bases lining up with TRBD1. Per the germline V gene, CDR1 is MNHEY and CDR2 is SMNVEV (reference sequence). The CDR3 extends over 14 amino acids. V dropped 6 bases and J dropped 2; count of bases not matched to a gene: 5. The CDR3 protein is CASSTGTATDTQYF. CDR3 in DNA: TGTGCCAGCAGCACGGGGACAGCCACAGATACGCAGTATTTT.